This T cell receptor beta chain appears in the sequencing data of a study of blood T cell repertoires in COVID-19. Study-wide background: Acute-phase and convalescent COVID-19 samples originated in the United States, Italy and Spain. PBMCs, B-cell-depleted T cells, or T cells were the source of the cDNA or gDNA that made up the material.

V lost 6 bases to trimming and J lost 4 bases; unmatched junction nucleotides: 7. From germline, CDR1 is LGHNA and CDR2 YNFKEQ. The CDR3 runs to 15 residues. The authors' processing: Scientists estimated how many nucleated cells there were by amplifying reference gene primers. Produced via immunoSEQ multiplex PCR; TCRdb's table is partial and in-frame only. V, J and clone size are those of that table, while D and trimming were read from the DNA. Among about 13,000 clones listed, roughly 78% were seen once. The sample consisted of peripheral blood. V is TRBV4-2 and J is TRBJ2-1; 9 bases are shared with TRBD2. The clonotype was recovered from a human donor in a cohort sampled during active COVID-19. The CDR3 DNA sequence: TGTGCCAGCAGTCGTAGCGGGGGCCTTTACAATGAGCAGTTCTTC. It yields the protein CASSRSGGLYNEQFF.